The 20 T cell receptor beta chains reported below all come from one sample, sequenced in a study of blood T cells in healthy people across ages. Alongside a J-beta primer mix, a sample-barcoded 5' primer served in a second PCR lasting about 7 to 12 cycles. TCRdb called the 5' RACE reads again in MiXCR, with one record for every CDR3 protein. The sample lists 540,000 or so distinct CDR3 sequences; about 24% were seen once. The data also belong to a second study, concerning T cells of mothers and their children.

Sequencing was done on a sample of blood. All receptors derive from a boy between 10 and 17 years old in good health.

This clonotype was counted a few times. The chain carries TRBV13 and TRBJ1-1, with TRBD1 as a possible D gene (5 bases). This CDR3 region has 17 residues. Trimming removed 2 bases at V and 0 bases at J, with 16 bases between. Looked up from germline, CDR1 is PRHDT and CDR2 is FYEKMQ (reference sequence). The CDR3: CASSLFGGVPMNTEAFF. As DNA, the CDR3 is TGTGCCAGCAGCTTATTCGGGGGGGTCCCAATGAACACTGAAGCTTTCTTT.

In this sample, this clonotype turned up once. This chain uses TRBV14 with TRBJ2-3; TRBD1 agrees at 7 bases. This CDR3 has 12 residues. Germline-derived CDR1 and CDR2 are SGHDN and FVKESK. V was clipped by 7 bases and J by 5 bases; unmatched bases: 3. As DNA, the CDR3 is TGTGCCAGCACCTACAGGGGAGATACGCAGTATTTT. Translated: CASTYRGDTQYF.

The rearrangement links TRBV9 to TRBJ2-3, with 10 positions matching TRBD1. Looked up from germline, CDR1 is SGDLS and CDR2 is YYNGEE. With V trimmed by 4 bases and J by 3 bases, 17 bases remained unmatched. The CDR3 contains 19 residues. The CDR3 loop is CASSPTGTGVLYQTDTQYF. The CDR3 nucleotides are TGTGCCAGCAGCCCCACCGGGACAGGGGTCTTGTATCAGACAGATACGCAGTATTTT.

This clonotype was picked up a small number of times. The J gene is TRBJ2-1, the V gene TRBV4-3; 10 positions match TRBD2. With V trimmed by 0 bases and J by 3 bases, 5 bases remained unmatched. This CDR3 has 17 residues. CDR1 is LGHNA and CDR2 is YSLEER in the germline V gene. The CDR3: CASSQDLTSGVYNEQFF. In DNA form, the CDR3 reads TGCGCCAGCAGCCAAGATTTAACTAGCGGGGTCTACAATGAGCAGTTCTTC.

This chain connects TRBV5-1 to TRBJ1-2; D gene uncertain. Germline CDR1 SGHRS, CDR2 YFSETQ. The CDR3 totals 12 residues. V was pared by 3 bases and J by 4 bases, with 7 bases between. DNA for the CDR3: TGCGCCAGCAGCTATACTGGCTATGGCTACACCTTC. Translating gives CASSYTGYGYTF.

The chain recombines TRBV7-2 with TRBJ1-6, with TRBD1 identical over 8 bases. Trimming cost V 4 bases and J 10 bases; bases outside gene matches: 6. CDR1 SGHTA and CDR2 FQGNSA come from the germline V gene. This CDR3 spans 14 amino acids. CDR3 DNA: TGTGCCAGCAGCTCGGACAGGGTGGGGTCACCCCTCCACTTT. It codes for CASSSDRVGSPLHF.

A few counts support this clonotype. The DNA for the CDR3 is TGTGCCAGCAGACCGGGACAGGGGGCAAGCGAGCAGTACTTC. It codes for CASRPGQGASEQYF. V usage is TRBV6-2 or TRBV6-3 and J usage is TRBJ2-7; 12 bases fit TRBD1. Germline lookup yields CDR1 MNHEY and CDR2 SVGEGT. Losses at the gene ends were 6 bases for V and 6 bases for J; bases not matched to a gene: 6. CDR3 length: 14 amino acids.

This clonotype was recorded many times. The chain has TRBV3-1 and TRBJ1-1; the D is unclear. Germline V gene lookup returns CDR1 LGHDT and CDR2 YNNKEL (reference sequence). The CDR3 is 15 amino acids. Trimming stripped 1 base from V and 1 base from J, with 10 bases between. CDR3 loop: CASSQVGLTNTEAFF. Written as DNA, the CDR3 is TGTGCCAGCAGCCAAGTCGGACTTACGAACACTGAAGCTTTCTTT. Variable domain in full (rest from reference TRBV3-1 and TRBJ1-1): DTAVSQTPKYLVTQMGNDKSIKCEQNLGHDTMYWYKQDSKKFLKIMFSYNNKELIINETVPNRFSPKSPDKAHLNLHINSLELGDSAVYFCASSQVGLTNTEAFFGQGTRLTVV.

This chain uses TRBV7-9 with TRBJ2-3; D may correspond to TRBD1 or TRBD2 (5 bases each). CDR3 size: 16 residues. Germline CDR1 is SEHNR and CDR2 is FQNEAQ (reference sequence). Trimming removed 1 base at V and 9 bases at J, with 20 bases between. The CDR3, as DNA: TGTGCCAGCAGCTTAGAAAGGACACTACTGAGGGTGACGCAGTATTTT. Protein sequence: CASSLERTLLRVTQYF.

In nucleotides, the CDR3 is TGCAGTGCTAGGGGACGAACGGTTTTGGATACGCAGTATTTT. Its protein is CSARGRTVLDTQYF. The chain employs TRBV20-1 and TRBJ2-3; D may match TRBD1 or TRBD2 (5 bases each). There are 14 residues in the CDR3. V was clipped by 3 bases and J by 6 bases, with 16 bases between them. Germline CDR1 reads DFQATT; CDR2 reads SNEGSKA (reference sequence).

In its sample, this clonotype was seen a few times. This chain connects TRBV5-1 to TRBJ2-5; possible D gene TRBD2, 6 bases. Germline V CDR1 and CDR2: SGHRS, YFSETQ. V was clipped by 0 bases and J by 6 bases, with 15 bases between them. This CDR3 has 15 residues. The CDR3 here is CASSLVPGEGKTQYF. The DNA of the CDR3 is TGCGCCAGCAGCTTGGTACCGGGAGAGGGAAAGACCCAGTACTTC.

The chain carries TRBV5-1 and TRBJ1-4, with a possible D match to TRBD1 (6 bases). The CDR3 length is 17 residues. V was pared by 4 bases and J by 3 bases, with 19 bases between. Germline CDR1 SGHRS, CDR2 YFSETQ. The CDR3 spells CASSRAGTSGANEKLFF. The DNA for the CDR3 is TGCGCCAGCAGCCGCGCCGGGACATCCGGGGCTAATGAAAAACTGTTTTTT.

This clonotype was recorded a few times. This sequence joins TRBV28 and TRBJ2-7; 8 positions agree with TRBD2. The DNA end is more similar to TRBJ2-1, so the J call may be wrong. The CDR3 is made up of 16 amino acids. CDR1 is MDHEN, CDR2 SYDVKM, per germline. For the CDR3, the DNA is TGTGCCAGCAGTTCCCCTGGGACTAGAGAACTCAATGAGCAGTTCTTC. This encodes CASSSPGTRELNEQFF.

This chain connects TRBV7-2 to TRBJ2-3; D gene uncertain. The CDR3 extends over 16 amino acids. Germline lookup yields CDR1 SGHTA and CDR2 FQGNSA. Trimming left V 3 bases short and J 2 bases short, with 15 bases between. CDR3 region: CASSFFGPRPTDTQYF. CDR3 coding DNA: TGTGCCAGCAGCTTCTTCGGTCCCCGACCCACAGATACGCAGTATTTT.

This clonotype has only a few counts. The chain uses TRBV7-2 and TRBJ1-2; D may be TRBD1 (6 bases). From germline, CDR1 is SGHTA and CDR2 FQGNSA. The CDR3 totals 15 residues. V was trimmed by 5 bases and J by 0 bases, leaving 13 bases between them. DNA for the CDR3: TGTGCCAGCAGCCAAACAGGGCCTCCTAACTATGGCTACACCTTC. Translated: CASSQTGPPNYGYTF.

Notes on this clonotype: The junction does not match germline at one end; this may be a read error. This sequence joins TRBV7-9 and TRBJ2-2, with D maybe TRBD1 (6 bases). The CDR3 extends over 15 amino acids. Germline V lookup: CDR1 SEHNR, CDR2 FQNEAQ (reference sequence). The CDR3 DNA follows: TGTGCCAGCAGCGTCCCTCAGGGGAGAGCCGGGGAGCCGTTTTTT. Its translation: CASSVPQGRAGEPFF.

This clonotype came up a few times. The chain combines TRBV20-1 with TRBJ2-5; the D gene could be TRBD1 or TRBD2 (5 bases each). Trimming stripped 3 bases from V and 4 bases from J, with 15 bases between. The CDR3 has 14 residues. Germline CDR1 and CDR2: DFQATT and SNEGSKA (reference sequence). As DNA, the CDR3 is TGCAGTGCTAGCAGCGGATGGCAGGGAGAGACCCAGTACTTC. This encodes CSASSGWQGETQYF.

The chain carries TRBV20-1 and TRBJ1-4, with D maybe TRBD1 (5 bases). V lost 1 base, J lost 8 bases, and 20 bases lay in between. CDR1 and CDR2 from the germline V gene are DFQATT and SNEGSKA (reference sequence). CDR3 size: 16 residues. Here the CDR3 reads CSARVWVLGEEEKLFF. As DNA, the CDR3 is TGCAGTGCTAGAGTATGGGTTTTGGGGGAGGAGGAAAAACTGTTTTTT.

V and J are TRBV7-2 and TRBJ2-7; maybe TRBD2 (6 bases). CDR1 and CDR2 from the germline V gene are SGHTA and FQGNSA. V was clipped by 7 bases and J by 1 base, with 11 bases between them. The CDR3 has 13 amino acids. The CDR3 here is CASTRDLSYEQYF. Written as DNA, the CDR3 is TGTGCCAGCACCCGGGACTTATCCTACGAGCAGTACTTC.

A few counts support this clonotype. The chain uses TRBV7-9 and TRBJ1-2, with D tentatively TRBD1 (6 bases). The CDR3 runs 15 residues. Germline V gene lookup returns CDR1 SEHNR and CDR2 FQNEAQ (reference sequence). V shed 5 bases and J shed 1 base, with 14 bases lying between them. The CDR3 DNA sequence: TGTGCCAGCAGCCCTAAGGACAGCCTTAACTATGGCTACACCTTC. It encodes CASSPKDSLNYGYTF.